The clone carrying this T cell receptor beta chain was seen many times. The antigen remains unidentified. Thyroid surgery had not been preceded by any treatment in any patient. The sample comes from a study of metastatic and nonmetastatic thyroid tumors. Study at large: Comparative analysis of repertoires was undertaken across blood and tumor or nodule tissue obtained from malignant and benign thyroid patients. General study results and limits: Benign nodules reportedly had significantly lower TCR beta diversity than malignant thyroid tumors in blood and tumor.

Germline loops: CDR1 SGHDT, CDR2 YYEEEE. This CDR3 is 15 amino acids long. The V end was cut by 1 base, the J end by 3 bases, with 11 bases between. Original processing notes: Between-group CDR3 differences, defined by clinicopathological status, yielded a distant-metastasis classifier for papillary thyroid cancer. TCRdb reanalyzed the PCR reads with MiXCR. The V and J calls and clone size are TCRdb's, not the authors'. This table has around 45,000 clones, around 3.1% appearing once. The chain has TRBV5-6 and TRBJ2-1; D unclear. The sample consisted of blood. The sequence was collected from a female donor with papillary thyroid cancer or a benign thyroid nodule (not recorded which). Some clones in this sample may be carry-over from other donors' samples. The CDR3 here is CASSLKSRLYNEQFF. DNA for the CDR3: TGTGCCAGCAGCTTGAAAAGTCGGCTCTACAATGAGCAGTTCTTC. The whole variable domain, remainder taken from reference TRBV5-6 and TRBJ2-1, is DAGVTQSPTHLIKTRGQQVTLRCSPKSGHDTVSWYQQALGQGPQFIFQYYEEEERQRGNFPDRFSGHQFPNYSSELNVNALLLGDSALYLCASSLKSRLYNEQFFGPGTRLTVL.